Included here is one T cell receptor beta chain sequence, with context. This record belongs to a study of T cells in Graves' hyperthyroidism and ophthalmopathy. Amplification of TCR beta CDR3 regions was performed using RNA transcripts as template. Researchers ran a first-round RT-PCR on the TCR CDR3 using the HTBI primer set. MiXCR, run by TCRdb on the multiplex PCR reads, gives a single entry per CDR3 protein. The sample shows 550,000 to 600,000 distinct CDR3 sequences, roughly 50% of them seen only once. Germline assignment: CDR1 LNHNV and CDR2 YYDKDF (reference sequence). J gave up 5 bases and V 5 bases, and 8 bases lay outside the gene matches. CDR3 size: 14 residues.

Specimen: peripheral blood or thyroid tissue (not recorded which). This clonotype was sampled from an adult woman with Graves' disease, either hyperthyroidism or ophthalmopathy (not recorded which). The chain links TRBV15 to TRBJ2-5; 7 bases are shared with TRBD2. CDR3: CATSSSGYSETQYF. DNA of the CDR3: TGTGCCACCAGCTCTAGCGGCTACAGCGAGACCCAGTACTTC.